Sequencing of this T cell receptor (beta chain) was carried out in a study of T cells in Graves' hyperthyroidism and ophthalmopathy. Study-wide context: Before any treatment, at initial diagnosis, peripheral blood was collected.

Overall study findings and caveats: Stable hyperthyroidism and ophthalmopathy were separated using 13 V-J signatures.

The germline gives CDR1 SGHDN, CDR2 FVKESK. This CDR3 region has 16 residues. With 4 bases clipped from V and 4 bases from J, the junction kept 11 bases outside the gene matches. It was RNA transcripts that yielded the amplified TCR beta CDR3 regions. The study used the HTBI primer set for a first-round RT-PCR of the TCR CDR3. TCRdb called the multiplex PCR reads again in MiXCR, with one record for every CDR3 protein. The repertoire consists of approximately 610,000 distinct CDR3 sequences, with approximately 14% occurring once and the leading ten covering 3.5% to 4.5%. A note on this clonotype: Its specificity is unknown.

Reasons for excluding patients were uncontrolled infection, other autoimmune disease, pregnancy or lactation. The TCR sequence derives from a woman aged 35 to 49 with Graves' ophthalmopathy. The V and J genes are TRBV14 and TRBJ2-7, with 9 bases that match TRBD2. Specimen: blood. CDR3 nucleotides: TGTGCCAGCAGCCTACCGACTAGCGGTCAAGGATACGAGCAGTACTTC. Translation: CASSLPTSGQGYEQYF. The complete variable domain, with remaining parts taken from reference TRBV14 and TRBJ2-7, reads EAGVTQFPSHSVIEKGQTVTLRCDPISGHDNLYWYRRVMGKEIKFLLHFVKESKQDESGMPNNRFLAERTGGTYSTLKVQPAELEDSGVYFCASSLPTSGQGYEQYFGPGTRLTVT.